These T cell receptor beta chains were read from a single sample in a study of T cell responses to AZD1222 COVID-19 vaccine. TCRdb keeps only in-frame clones here, not all; method: immunoSEQ multiplex PCR. This table has about 130,000 clones, just under 95% appearing once. This sample comprised peripheral blood, obtained on day 0 of AZD1222 vaccination. All receptors derive from an adult in good health. Both conserved end residues are part of each CDR3. A D gene is named only where the DNA matches it firmly. Only some rows state a clone size, as once, few, many or a class for expanded clones.

>.|TRBV5-6|.|TRBJ1-1
CASSLYGTPSRGGNTEAFF
TGTGCCAGCAGCTTGTACGGGACACCCTCGAGGGGGGGAAACACTGAAGCTTTCTTT
>.|TRBV29-1|TRBD2|TRBJ2-3
CSVETSGATDTQYF
TGCAGCGTTGAGACTAGCGGGGCCACAGATACGCAGTATTTT
>.|TRBV5-1|.|TRBJ2-1
CASRYGGGDNEQFF
TGCGCCAGCAGGTACGGCGGAGGGGACAATGAGCAGTTCTTC
>.|TRBV9|TRBD2|TRBJ2-7
CASSVASGRNYEQYF
TGTGCCAGCAGCGTAGCCAGCGGGAGGAACTACGAGCAGTACTTC
>.|TRBV6-5|.|TRBJ1-5
CASSRGSNQPQHF
TGTGCCAGCAGCAGGGGTAGCAATCAGCCCCAGCATTTT
>.|TRBV10-2|.|TRBJ1-1
CASSDRGTGNTEAFF
TGCGCCAGCAGTGATCGCGGGACGGGGAACACTGAAGCTTTCTTT
>.|TRBV7-2|.|TRBJ2-3
CASSKLQGTDTQYF
TGTGCCAGCAGCAAACTCCAGGGAACGGATACGCAGTATTTT
>.|TRBV12-3/TRBV12-4|.|TRBJ1-1
CASRPGANGEAFF
TGTGCCAGCAGACCGGGGGCTAACGGTGAAGCTTTCTTT
>.|TRBV6-2/TRBV6-3|.|TRBJ2-7
CASSYFPGQPFYEQYF
TGTGCCAGCAGTTACTTCCCAGGACAGCCGTTCTACGAGCAGTACTTC
>.|TRBV5-4|TRBD1|TRBJ2-7
CASSLEQGEPYEQYF
TGTGCCAGCAGCTTGGAACAGGGGGAACCCTACGAGCAGTACTTC
>once|TRBV7-9|TRBD2|TRBJ2-6
CASSFTGLAVSGANVLTF
TGTGCCAGCAGCTTTACGGGACTAGCCGTCTCAGGGGCCAACGTCCTGACTTTC
>.|TRBV18|.|TRBJ2-7
CASSSDRAYEQYF
TGTGCCAGCTCATCGGACAGAGCCTACGAGCAGTACTTC
>once|TRBV9|TRBD1|TRBJ1-2
CASARGRTGDNGYTF
TGTGCCAGCGCCCGGGGCCGGACAGGGGATAATGGCTACACCTTC
>.|TRBV12-5|.|TRBJ1-4
CASGFSPSYGVGEKLFF
TGTGCTAGTGGTTTTTCCCCAAGTTACGGGGTTGGGGAAAAACTGTTTTTT
>.|TRBV9|TRBD1|TRBJ2-1
CASGDRGPKGEQFF
TGTGCCAGCGGGGACAGGGGGCCGAAGGGTGAGCAGTTCTTC
>.|TRBV27|.|TRBJ1-5
CASSLGVNQPQHF
TGTGCCAGCAGTTTAGGGGTTAATCAGCCCCAGCATTTT
>.|TRBV28|.|TRBJ1-1
CASSRIGRTEAFF
TGTGCCAGCAGCCGGATCGGGCGGACTGAAGCTTTCTTT
>.|TRBV2|TRBD1|TRBJ1-5
CAVRPWTGGNQPQHF
TGTGCCGTTAGACCTTGGACAGGGGGCAATCAGCCCCAGCATTTT
>.|TRBV14|TRBD2|TRBJ2-1
CASSQESGLAGGGPNEQFF
TGTGCCAGCAGCCAAGAATCGGGACTAGCGGGAGGAGGTCCGAATGAGCAGTTCTTC
>once|TRBV6-5|TRBD2|TRBJ2-7
CASTRAGESYEQYF
TGTGCCAGCACCCGAGCGGGAGAAAGCTACGAGCAGTACTTC
>.|TRBV5-1|.|TRBJ2-5
CASSLVQGQETQYF
TGCGCCAGCAGCTTGGTCCAGGGCCAAGAGACCCAGTACTTC
>.|TRBV23-1|TRBD2|TRBJ2-6
CASSPALNQTSGPTGANVLTF
TGCGCCAGCAGTCCCGCGCTAAATCAGACTAGCGGCCCTACTGGGGCCAACGTCCTGACTTTC
>.|TRBV7-2|.|TRBJ2-7
CASSPERSQYEQYF
TGTGCCAGCAGCCCAGAAAGATCCCAATACGAGCAGTACTTC
>.|TRBV15|.|TRBJ1-3
CATSSEEVLLGPGNTIYF
TGTGCCACCAGCAGTGAGGAGGTATTGTTGGGGCCTGGAAACACCATATATTTT
>.|TRBV4-1|TRBD2|TRBJ2-7
CASSQVLAGSGYEQYF
TGCGCCAGCAGCCAGGTACTAGCGGGAAGCGGTTACGAGCAGTACTTC
>.|TRBV2|TRBD2|TRBJ2-1
CASRGGTPSYNEQFF
TGTGCCAGCAGGGGGGGGACTCCTTCCTACAATGAGCAGTTCTTC
>.|TRBV4-1|.|TRBJ2-6
CASSQGFFSGANVLTF
TGCGCCAGCAGCCAAGGATTCTTCTCTGGGGCCAACGTCCTGACTTTC
>.|TRBV4-1|.|TRBJ2-3
CASRAIRETITDTQYF
TGCGCCAGCAGGGCGATTCGGGAGACTATCACAGATACGCAGTATTTT
>.|TRBV29-1|.|TRBJ1-1
CSVVRTPNTEAFF
TGCAGCGTTGTTAGGACACCGAACACTGAAGCTTTCTTT
>.|TRBV11-2|TRBD2|TRBJ2-1
CASSPGTSGSNEQFF
TGTGCCAGCAGCCCCGGGACTAGCGGGTCGAATGAGCAGTTCTTC
>few|TRBV10-2|.|TRBJ1-1
CASSQGTEAFF
TGCGCCAGCAGTCAGGGGACTGAAGCTTTCTTT
>.|TRBV11-2|TRBD1|TRBJ1-1
CASSATTGGITEAFF
TGTGCCAGCAGCGCGACGACAGGGGGCATCACTGAAGCTTTCTTT
>.|TRBV29-1|.|TRBJ2-3
CSVEGQGGTDTQYF
TGCAGCGTTGAAGGCCAGGGGGGAACAGATACGCAGTATTTT
>.|TRBV2|.|TRBJ2-2
CASSESGSYTGELFF
TGTGCCAGCAGTGAATCCGGCTCCTACACCGGGGAGCTGTTTTTT
>.|TRBV11-3|.|TRBJ1-1
CASSLVQGTEAFF
TGTGCCAGCAGCTTAGTACAGGGCACTGAAGCTTTCTTT
>.|TRBV4-1|TRBD1|TRBJ2-4
CASSQEGGLKGIQYF
TGCGCCAGCAGCCAAGAAGGGGGCTTGAAAGGCATTCAGTACTTC
>.|TRBV28|TRBD2|TRBJ2-7
CASSSGLAGGNEQYF
TGTGCCAGCAGCTCTGGACTAGCGGGAGGGAACGAGCAGTACTTC
>.|TRBV9|TRBD1|TRBJ1-1
CASSADETGAGTEAFF
TGTGCCAGCAGCGCTGACGAGACAGGGGCGGGCACTGAAGCTTTCTTT
>.|TRBV13|.|TRBJ1-5
CASSSRARGQPQHF
TGTGCCAGCAGCTCCAGGGCCAGAGGACAGCCCCAGCATTTT
>.|TRBV3-1/TRBV3-2|TRBD2|TRBJ2-7
CASSQESSGTSGPGQYF
TGTGCCAGCAGCCAAGAAAGCTCCGGGACTAGCGGCCCGGGGCAGTACTTC
>once|TRBV28|.|TRBJ2-7
CASSNYGTSYEQYF
TGTGCCAGCAGCAACTATGGCACATCCTACGAGCAGTACTTC
>.|TRBV6-5|.|TRBJ2-7
CASSYSGSGKQYF
TGTGCCAGCAGTTACTCAGGGAGTGGAAAGCAGTACTTC
>.|TRBV28|.|TRBJ2-2
CAATGAHAGELFF
TGTGCCGCGACCGGGGCGCACGCCGGGGAGCTGTTTTTT
>.|TRBV13|TRBD2|TRBJ2-2
CASSLSSGRENTGELFF
TGTGCCAGCAGCTTATCTAGCGGGAGGGAGAACACCGGGGAGCTGTTTTTT
>.|TRBV4-1|.|TRBJ2-2
CASSTGPTYPNTGELFF
TGCGCCAGCAGCACGGGACCTACCTATCCGAACACCGGGGAGCTGTTTTTT
>few|TRBV2|TRBD2|TRBJ2-7
CASSDGTKFREQYF
TGTGCCAGCAGTGATGGGACTAAGTTTCGCGAGCAGTACTTC